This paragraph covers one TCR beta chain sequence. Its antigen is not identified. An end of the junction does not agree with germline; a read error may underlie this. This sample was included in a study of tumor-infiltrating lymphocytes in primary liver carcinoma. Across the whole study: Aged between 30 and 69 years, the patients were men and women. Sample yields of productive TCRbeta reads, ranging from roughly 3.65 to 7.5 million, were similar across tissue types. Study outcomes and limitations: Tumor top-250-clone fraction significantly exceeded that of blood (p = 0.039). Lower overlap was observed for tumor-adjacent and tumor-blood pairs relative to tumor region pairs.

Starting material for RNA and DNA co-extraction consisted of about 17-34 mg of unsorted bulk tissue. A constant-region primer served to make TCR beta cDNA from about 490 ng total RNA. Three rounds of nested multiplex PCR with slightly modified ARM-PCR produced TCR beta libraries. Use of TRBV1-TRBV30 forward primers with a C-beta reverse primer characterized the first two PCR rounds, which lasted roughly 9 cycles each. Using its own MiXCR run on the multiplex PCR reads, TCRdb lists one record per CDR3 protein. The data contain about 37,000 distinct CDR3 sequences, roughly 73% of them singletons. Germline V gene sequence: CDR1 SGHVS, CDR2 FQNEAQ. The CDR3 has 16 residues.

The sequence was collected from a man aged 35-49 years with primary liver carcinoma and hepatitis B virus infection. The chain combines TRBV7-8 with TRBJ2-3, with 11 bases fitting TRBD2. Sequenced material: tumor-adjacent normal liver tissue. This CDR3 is CASSYGLAGDTDTQYF. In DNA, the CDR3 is TGTGCTAGCAGCTACGGACTAGCGGGCGACACAGATACGCAGTATTTT.